The rows below give T cell receptor beta chains drawn from one sample of a study of cytomegalovirus exposure and HLA in healthy donors. Clones were sequenced by immunoSEQ multiplex PCR, and TCRdb holds only the in-frame ones, with some missing. This table has around 140,000 clones, about three quarters appearing once. Sequenced input: PBMCs. The origin of the receptors is a man in his forties in good health and CMV-seropositive. Each CDR3 is given with its conserved first and last residue. The D gene is left open where the match is weak. Clone size is stated in some rows and not others, as once, few, many or a class when expanded.

>.|TRBJ1-2|.|TRBV30
TGTGCCTGGAGCGCCCTGACAGCCCGGGCATATGGCTACACCTTC
CAWSALTARAYGYTF
>.|TRBJ2-2|.|TRBV11-2
TGTGCCAGCAGGGAGGGGTTAGGTACCGGGGAGCTGTTTTTT
CASREGLGTGELFF
>.|TRBJ2-7|TRBD1|TRBV29-1
TGCAGCGTCCGCGAACCGGGACAGGGGGTTGACGAGCAGTACTTC
CSVREPGQGVDEQYF
>.|TRBJ2-7|.|TRBV4-3
TGCGCCAGCAGCCAAGAAAAGAATTCTAACTACGAGCAGTACTTC
CASSQEKNSNYEQYF
>.|TRBJ1-6|.|TRBV10-2
TGCGCCAGCAGTGAGGCCCAGGGAAATTCACCCCTCCACTTT
CASSEAQGNSPLHF
>few|TRBJ2-7|.|TRBV27
TGTGCCAGCAGTCCCACAGCGGCCGGCGAGCAGTACTTC
CASSPTAAGEQYF
>.|TRBJ2-7|TRBD1|TRBV27
TGTGCCAGCAGTCCACTCTGGACAGGGGTGAAGTACGAGCAGTACTTC
CASSPLWTGVKYEQYF
>.|TRBJ1-1|.|TRBV6-5
TGTGCCAGCACCTCGGTCCAGGGCTCGGCTTTCTTT
CASTSVQGSAFF
>few|TRBJ2-1|TRBD2|TRBV7-6
TGTGCCAGCAGCTTAAAAGCGGGGTCCTACAATGAGCAGTTCTTC
CASSLKAGSYNEQFF
>.|TRBJ2-7|TRBD2|TRBV30
TGTGCCTGGGGCCGGACTAGCGGGCAGCAGTACTTC
CAWGRTSGQQYF
>few|TRBJ2-2|.|TRBV5-1
TGCGCCAGCAGGACTAGGACGAACACCGGGGAGCTGTTTTTT
CASRTRTNTGELFF
>.|TRBJ1-4|.|TRBV7-9
TGTGCCAGCAGCCCAGGGGATAGAGAGGAAAAACTGTTTTTT
CASSPGDREEKLFF
>.|TRBJ2-7|.|TRBV28
TGTGCCAGCAGTTTTATTTCTCCTAACTACGAGCAGTACTTC
CASSFISPNYEQYF
>few|TRBJ2-1|TRBD1|TRBV9
TGTGCCAGCAGCGCGGGGACAGGGGGCGATGAGCAGTTCTTC
CASSAGTGGDEQFF
>.|TRBJ1-5|.|TRBV6-4
TGTGCCAGCAGTGAGTCGGCGGGGTTTGGCAATCAGCCCCAGCATTTT
CASSESAGFGNQPQHF
>.|TRBJ1-1|TRBD1|TRBV5-4
TGTGCCAGCAGCTTGGCGGGACAGGGGGCGCGTGGCACTGAAGCTTTCTTT
CASSLAGQGARGTEAFF
>.|TRBJ2-1|.|TRBV28
TGTGCCAGCAGTCCGGCTCGGGGGGCCTTCCCGGGGAATGAGCAGTTCTTC
CASSPARGAFPGNEQFF